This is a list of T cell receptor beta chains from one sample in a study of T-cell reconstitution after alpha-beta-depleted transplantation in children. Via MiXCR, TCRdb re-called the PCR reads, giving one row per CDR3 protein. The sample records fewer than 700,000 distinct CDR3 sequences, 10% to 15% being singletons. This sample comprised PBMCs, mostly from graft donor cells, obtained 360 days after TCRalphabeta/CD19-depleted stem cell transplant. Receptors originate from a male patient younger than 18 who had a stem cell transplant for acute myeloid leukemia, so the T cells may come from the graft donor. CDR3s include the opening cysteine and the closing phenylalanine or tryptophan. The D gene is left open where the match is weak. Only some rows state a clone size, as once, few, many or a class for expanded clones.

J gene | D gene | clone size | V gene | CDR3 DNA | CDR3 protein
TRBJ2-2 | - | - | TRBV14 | TGTGCCAGCAGCCAACAATCCGCTACCGTGGGCGGGGAGCTGTTTTTT | CASSQQSATVGGELFF
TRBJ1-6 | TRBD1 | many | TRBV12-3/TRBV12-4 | TGTGCCAGCAGAGACCGACAGGGATCCTATAATTCACCCCTCCACTTT | CASRDRQGSYNSPLHF
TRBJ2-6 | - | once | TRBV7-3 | TGTGCCAGCAGCCCCGAGGACGGGAGCTCTGGGGCCAACGTCCTGACTTTC | CASSPEDGSSGANVLTF
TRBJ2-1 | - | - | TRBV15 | TGTGCCACCAGTTTACAGGTGGTGAATTACAATGAGCAGTTCTTC | CATSLQVVNYNEQFF
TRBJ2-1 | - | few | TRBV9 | TGTGCCAGCAGCCCGAGCCCTCCCTACAATGAGCAGTTCTTC | CASSPSPPYNEQFF
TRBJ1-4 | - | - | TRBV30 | TGTGCCTGGAGGTTTCAGCCAGATGAAAAACTGTTTTTT | CAWRFQPDEKLFF
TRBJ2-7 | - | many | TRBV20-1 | TGCAGTGCTAGCCTCTTACAGGGATCCTACGAGCAGTACTTC | CSASLLQGSYEQYF
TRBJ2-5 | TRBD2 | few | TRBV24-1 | TGTGCCACCAGTGACTCGGGACTAGCGGCAAAAGAGACCCAGTACTTC | CATSDSGLAAKETQYF
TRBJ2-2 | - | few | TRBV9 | TGTGCCAGCAGCGTTCTACTAGAGAGGAGCACCGGGGAGCTGTTTTTT | CASSVLLERSTGELFF
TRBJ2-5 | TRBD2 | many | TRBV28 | TGTGCCAGCAGTTTATCCCCGGGGACTAGCGGGAGCCCCCTTCATCGGACCCAGTACTTC | CASSLSPGTSGSPLHRTQYF
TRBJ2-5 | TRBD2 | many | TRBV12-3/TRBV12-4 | TGTGCCAGCACCGGGACTAGCGGGAGACTTATCGGAGAGACCCAGTACTTC | CASTGTSGRLIGETQYF
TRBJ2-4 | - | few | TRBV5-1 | TGCGCCAGCAGCTTACCGGGACAACAAAACATTCAGTACTTC | CASSLPGQQNIQYF
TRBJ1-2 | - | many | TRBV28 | TGTGCCAGCAGTTTTGGGGGTCCGACTGGGAACTATGGCTACACCTTC | CASSFGGPTGNYGYTF
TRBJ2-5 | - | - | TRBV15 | TGTGCCACCAGCAGAGGAGACTCGGTGGAGACCCAGTACTTC | CATSRGDSVETQYF
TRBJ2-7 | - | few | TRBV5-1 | TGCGCCAGCAAATGGACTGGGGAACACTACGAGCAGTACTTC | CASKWTGEHYEQYF
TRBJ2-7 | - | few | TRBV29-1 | TGCAGCGTTAGGGACTTACCCTCCTACGAGCAGTACTTC | CSVRDLPSYEQYF
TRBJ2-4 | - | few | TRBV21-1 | TGTGCCAGCGAGCATAACCAGGGGGCGCATAACATTCAGTACTTC | CASEHNQGAHNIQYF
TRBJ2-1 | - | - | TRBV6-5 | TGTGCCAGCAGTTACTCTCCGGTGGTGGGAAGCAATGAGCAGTTCTTC | CASSYSPVVGSNEQFF
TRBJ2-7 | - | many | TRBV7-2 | TGTGCCAGCAGTTTGGGGGGGCGCTCCTACGAGCAGTACTTC | CASSLGGRSYEQYF
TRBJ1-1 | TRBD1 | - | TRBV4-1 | TGCGCCAGCAGCCAACCCTCAGGACAGGGATCCGTGAACACTGAAGCTTTCTTT | CASSQPSGQGSVNTEAFF
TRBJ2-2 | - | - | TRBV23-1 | TGCGCCAGCAGTGTCCTCCATTCGGCCGGGGAGCTGTTTTTT | CASSVLHSAGELFF
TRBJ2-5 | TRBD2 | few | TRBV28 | TGTGCCAGCAGTTACCCCTATACTAGCGGACAAGAGACCCAGTACTTC | CASSYPYTSGQETQYF
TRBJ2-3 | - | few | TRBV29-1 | TGCAGCGTTGAACGATGGCATGTCCCAGGCACAGATACGCAGTATTTT | CSVERWHVPGTDTQYF
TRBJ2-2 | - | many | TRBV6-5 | TGTGCCAGCAGTTACTCGGCCGGGGAGCTGTTTTTT | CASSYSAGELFF
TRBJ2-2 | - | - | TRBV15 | TGTGCCACCAGCAGAGATAAATGGGCGGAGAGGCCCGGGGAGCTGTTTTTT | CATSRDKWAERPGELFF
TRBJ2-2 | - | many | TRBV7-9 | TGTGCCAGCATCCCCGTCGAAAGGATATTATCCACCGGGGAGCTGTTTTTT | CASIPVERILSTGELFF
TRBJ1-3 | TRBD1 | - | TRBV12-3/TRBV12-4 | TGTGCCAGCAGTTTCAGGGGGGCTGGCGGAAACACCATATATTTT | CASSFRGAGGNTIYF
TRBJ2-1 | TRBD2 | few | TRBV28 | TGTGCCAGCAGTCCCCACCCCGGACTAGCGGACAATGAGCAGTTCTTC | CASSPHPGLADNEQFF
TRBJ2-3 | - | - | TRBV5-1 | TGCGCCAGCAGCCACGGGCAGTTGGATACGCAGTATTTT | CASSHGQLDTQYF